This T cell receptor beta chain was identified during a study of glioma-infiltrating T cells. Study conclusions and caveats: Tissue-blood divergence was below expectation in non-neoplastic patients, above in gliomas.

The ends were cut back, 11 bases at V and 0 bases at J, with 13 bases in the middle. The length of the CDR3 is 14 residues. Comments on this clonotype: No antigen is known for it.

The iRepertoire nested amplicon-rescue multiplex PCR amplified TCR alpha and beta CDR3s from RNA. TCRdb called the multiplex PCR reads again in MiXCR, with one record for every CDR3 protein. Of about 400,000 distinct CDR3 sequences in the sample, roughly two fifths were seen once. Sample: glioma tissue, nonneoplastic brain tissue, or PBMCs (not recorded which). V is TRBV12-3 or TRBV12-4 and J is TRBJ2-2; D tentatively fits TRBD1 or TRBD2 (5 bases each). This sequence originates from a human donor with low-grade glioma or glioblastoma, undergoing nonglioma brain surgery, or in good health (not recorded which). The CDR3 DNA reads TGTGCCGATGGGACGGGGACGAACACCGGGGAGCTGTTTTTT. It is translated as CADGTGTNTGELFF.